A single sample is the source of the 17 T cell receptor beta chains below, sequenced in a study of a mutant IDH1 vaccine in newly diagnosed glioma. Documented time point: baseline, week 1 (first vaccination visit). Treatment of the sample: pre-vaccination baseline after standard-of-care therapy. Clones were read by immunoSEQ multiplex PCR, and TCRdb kept only the in-frame ones, dropping some. The data hold over 45,000 clones, with approximately 91% observed a single time. The sequencing here drew on PBMCs, taken from a glioma patient treated with radiotherapy, temozolomide or both. These receptors came from a man aged 45-60 years with glioma.

This clone came up once. V is TRBV5-1 and J is TRBJ2-3; 9 bases agree with TRBD2. V lost 4 bases to trimming and J lost 6 bases; unmatched junction nucleotides: 15. The CDR3 totals 17 residues. In germline, CDR1 is SGHRS, CDR2 YFSETQ. In DNA form, the CDR3 reads TGCGCCAGCAGCCGCGGGGGCGGGGGGGCTTCAGTCGATACGCAGTATTTT. Its protein product is CASSRGGGGASVDTQYF.

The chain recombines TRBV27 with TRBJ1-1; the match to TRBD1 covers 8 bases. The germline gives CDR1 MNHEY, CDR2 SMNVEV (reference sequence). This CDR3 is 14 amino acids long. Trimming at V came to 5 bases and at J to 6 bases, leaving 8 bases not matched to a gene. The CDR3 sequence is CASSEGQVLAEAFF. CDR3 bases: TGTGCCAGCAGTGAGGGACAGGTCCTAGCTGAAGCTTTCTTT.

The V and J genes are TRBV11-2 and TRBJ2-3; 9 bases line up with TRBD2. Trimming at V came to 0 bases and at J to 5 bases, leaving 9 bases not matched to a gene. From germline, CDR1 is SGHAT and CDR2 FQNNGV. The CDR3 length is 17 residues. The CDR3: CASSLEGAGGTGDTQYF. CDR3 DNA: TGTGCCAGCAGCTTAGAGGGTGCGGGAGGGACCGGAGATACGCAGTATTTT.

The J gene is TRBJ1-1, the V gene TRBV6-1; a possible D gene is TRBD1 (6 bases). Trimming cost V 2 bases and J 1 base, with 8 bases left between them. The CDR3 is 14 amino acids. Germline V lookup: CDR1 MNHNS, CDR2 SASEGT. The chain's CDR3 is CASSEWTENTEAFF. DNA for the CDR3: TGTGCCAGCAGTGAATGGACAGAGAACACTGAAGCTTTCTTT.

The chain carries TRBV2 and TRBJ1-6; possible D gene TRBD1, 6 bases. The CDR3 has 15 residues. V lost 6 bases and J 5 bases, leaving 14 bases between the germline ends. Germline lookup yields CDR1 SNHLY and CDR2 FYNNEI. CDR3 in amino acids: CASSPGDSNNSPLHF. Here the CDR3 DNA reads TGTGCCAGCAGCCCAGGGGATAGTAATAATTCACCCCTCCACTTT.

The chain uses TRBV4-3 and TRBJ2-6; no clear D. The germline V and J ends were trimmed by 1 base and 0 bases, with 13 bases remaining between them. This CDR3 has 18 residues. In germline, CDR1 is LGHNA, CDR2 YSLEER. CDR3 amino acids: CASSQGHPPYSGANVLTF. The CDR3 DNA follows: TGCGCCAGCAGCCAAGGACACCCTCCTTACTCTGGGGCCAACGTCCTGACTTTC.

The gene calls are TRBV6-5 and TRBJ2-7, with TRBD1 matching over 7 bases. Germline V gene data show CDR1 as MNHEY and CDR2 as SVGAGI. This CDR3 comprises 13 residues. The V segment lost 6 bases and the J segment 2 bases; nucleotides outside the gene matches: 4. CDR3 coding DNA: TGTGCCAGCAGAGACAGGGCCGCCTACGAGCAGTACTTC. It codes for CASRDRAAYEQYF.

The genes are TRBV28 and TRBJ1-2, with 10 bases that match TRBD1. This CDR3 comprises 12 residues. V lost 8 bases, J lost 8 bases, and 5 bases stayed unmatched. Germline values: CDR1 MDHEN, CDR2 SYDVKM. The CDR3 sequence: CASRTGGEGYTF. The CDR3 nucleotides read TGTGCCAGCCGGACAGGGGGGGAGGGCTACACCTTC.

This clone was seen just once. This chain links TRBV10-3 with TRBJ1-2; 7 bases match TRBD1. The J segment lost 4 bases and the V segment lost 4 bases, leaving 3 bases of the junction unmatched. Germline CDR1 and CDR2: ENHRY and SYGVKD. CDR3 length: 13 residues. The CDR3 is CAISGQGGYGYTF. As DNA, the CDR3 is TGTGCCATCAGTGGCCAGGGGGGCTATGGCTACACCTTC.

The rearrangement links TRBV29-1 to TRBJ2-1, with TRBD2 matching 9 bases. CDR3 size: 13 residues. Germline assignment: CDR1 SQVTM and CDR2 ANQGSEA. V shed 3 bases and J 7 bases; nucleotides not matched to a gene: 4. CDR3 nucleotides: TGCAGCGTTGATATCCTAGCGGGAAATGAGCAGTTCTTC. Its protein is CSVDILAGNEQFF.

V usage is TRBV6-4 and J usage is TRBJ2-3, with D possibly matching TRBD1 (6 bases). Germline V gene lookup returns CDR1 MRHNA and CDR2 SNTAGT. The V end was cut by 3 bases, the J end by 5 bases, with 9 bases between. The CDR3 extends over 13 amino acids. CDR3 bases: TGTGCCAGCAGTGAGATACAGGGAGATACGCAGTATTTT. Its translation is CASSEIQGDTQYF.

J is TRBJ1-6 and V is TRBV10-3; D unresolved. CDR1 is ENHRY and CDR2 is SYGVKD in the germline V gene. V shed 2 bases and J shed 8 bases, with 4 bases lying between them. The CDR3 has 12 residues. The CDR3 DNA sequence: TGTGCCATCAGTGAGCCCGATTCACCCCTCCACTTT. Translated, it gives CAISEPDSPLHF.

The chain combines TRBV28 with TRBJ1-5; TRBD1 is a possible D gene (6 bases). CDR1 and CDR2 (germline): MDHEN, SYDVKM. V was pared by 4 bases and J by 4 bases, with 11 bases between. The CDR3 runs 14 residues. This CDR3 is CASSYGRGNQPQHF. CDR3 coding DNA: TGTGCCAGCAGTTACGGAAGGGGGAATCAGCCCCAGCATTTT.

To note about this clone: The sample holds other DNA sequences that translate to the same CDR3. The chain uses TRBV6-5 and TRBJ2-7; the match to TRBD1 covers 11 bases. J gave up 7 bases and V 5 bases, and 7 bases lay outside the gene matches. The germline V gene encodes CDR1 MNHEY and CDR2 SVGAGI. The CDR3 contains 14 residues. The CDR3: CASSAGTGGREQYF. The CDR3 region has the DNA TGTGCCAGCAGTGCCGGGACAGGGGGGAGAGAGCAGTACTTC.

The V and J genes are TRBV6-6 and TRBJ1-5; 7 nucleotides agree with TRBD1. CDR3 size: 15 residues. The trim removed 6 bases at V and 7 bases at J, leaving 12 bases unmatched. Germline loops: CDR1 MNHNY, CDR2 SVGAGI (reference sequence). CDR3 residues: CASRLGQGVYQPQHF. CDR3 DNA sequence: TGTGCCAGCAGACTCGGGCAGGGGGTTTACCAGCCCCAGCATTTT.

This clone was observed a single time. The chain links TRBV9 to TRBJ1-6; 12 bases agree with TRBD1. Germline V CDR1 and CDR2: SGDLS, YYNGEE. The V segment lost 3 bases and the J segment 7 bases; nucleotides outside the gene matches: 11. The CDR3 sequence is 18 residues long. The CDR3 loop reads CASSAGHGDRGPNSPLHF. CDR3 DNA: TGTGCCAGCAGCGCCGGACACGGGGACAGGGGGCCAAATTCACCCCTCCACTTT.

The genes are TRBV6-4 and TRBJ2-2; 11 positions agree with TRBD2. CDR3 length: 17 residues. Trimming at V came to 6 bases and at J to 6 bases, leaving 12 bases not matched to a gene. From germline, CDR1 is MRHNA and CDR2 SNTAGT. CDR3 loop: CASSRTPLAGVPGELFF. CDR3 coding DNA: TGTGCCAGCAGCCGAACTCCACTAGCGGGAGTCCCCGGGGAGCTGTTTTTT.